Shown below are 17 T cell receptor beta chains from a single sample sequenced in a study of tumor-infiltrating lymphocytes in primary liver carcinoma. TCR beta cDNA came from around 0.5 ug total RNA, primed with a constant-region primer. Libraries of TCR beta came from three nested multiplex PCR rounds with slightly modified ARM-PCR. Forward primers for TRBV1-TRBV30 and a C-beta reverse primer served the first two PCR rounds, at roughly 10 cycles each. One entry per CDR3 protein, called by TCRdb with MiXCR from the multiplex PCR reads. The sample includes roughly 180,000 distinct CDR3 sequences, over 50% seen only once; the top ten take around three quarters. Blood RNA originated from unsorted whole blood, with germline DNA additionally extracted. The sequenced sample consisted of peripheral blood. Receptors originate from a middle-aged man with primary liver carcinoma and hepatitis B virus infection.

Turning to this clonotype: This may come from a read error, since a much larger clone is one base off. This chain uses TRBV11-2 with TRBJ2-5; TRBD2 might be the D (5 bases). The CDR3 totals 16 residues. The V and J ends lost 7 bases and 1 base respectively, with 19 bases between them. Per germline, CDR1 SGHAT and CDR2 FQNNGV. CDR3 residues: CASTGESLGPQETQYF. The CDR3 DNA sequence: TGTGCCAGCACCGGGGAGAGCCTTGGGCCCCAAGAGACCCAGTACTTC.

On this clonotype itself: The junction does not match germline at one end; this may be a read error. The chain combines TRBV11-2 with TRBJ2-1, with D uncertain. CDR1 and CDR2 from the germline V gene are SGHAT and FQNNGV. This CDR3 region has 12 residues. The CDR3 is CAGSPRGPEQFF. The DNA of the CDR3 is TGTGCCGGCAGCCCACGAGGCCCCGAGCAGTTCTTC.

J is TRBJ2-1 and V is TRBV11-3; 7 bases agree with TRBD1. The J call may be wrong; the DNA end is better matched by TRBJ2-7. There are 16 residues in the CDR3. Germline CDR1 SGHNT, CDR2 YENEEA. The CDR3 loop is CASSRGDGTVYNEQYF. The CDR3 coding sequence is TGTGCCAGCAGCAGAGGCGACGGGACAGTTTACAATGAGCAGTACTTC.

The CDR3 sequence is CASSEEGTQREQYF. Written as DNA, the CDR3 is TGTGCCAGCAGTGAAGAAGGGACTCAGAGGGAGCAGTACTTC. The chain links TRBV6-1 to TRBJ2-7; maybe TRBD2 (6 bases). The length of the CDR3 is 14 residues. Deletions cut 1 base from V and 7 bases from J, with 14 bases between. The germline gives CDR1 MNHNS, CDR2 SASEGT.

Remarks on this clonotype: A much bigger clone sits one base away, suggesting this may be a read error. The V call is TRBV11-2, the J call TRBJ2-3; 11 bases are shared with TRBD2. This CDR3 is built from 17 residues. Germline lookup yields CDR1 SGHAT and CDR2 FQNNGV. CDR3 nucleotides: TGTGCCAGCAGCTTAATTGGTACTAGCGGGGGCACATATACGCAGTATTTT. It encodes CASSLIGTSGGTYTQYF.

The chain couples TRBV25-1 to TRBJ2-2, with D perhaps matching TRBD1 (5 bases). Looked up from germline, CDR1 is MGHDK and CDR2 is SYGVNS. This CDR3 is 14 amino acids long. V was pared by 6 bases and J by 4 bases, with 12 bases between. The CDR3 DNA reads as TGTGCCAGCAGCGTTGACAGACCCACCGGGGAGCTGTTTTTT. Translating gives CASSVDRPTGELFF.

The chain uses TRBV6-1 and TRBJ2-5; D gene unclear. The CDR3 has 13 residues. V lost 5 bases and J 0 bases, leaving 7 bases between the germline ends. CDR1 MNHNS and CDR2 SASEGT come from the germline V gene. The CDR3: CASSPMYQETQYF. CDR3 coding DNA: TGTGCCAGCAGTCCCATGTACCAAGAGACCCAGTACTTC.

Comments on this clonotype: At one end the junction does not follow the germline gene, possibly because of a read error. The chain employs TRBV12-3 or TRBV12-4 and TRBJ2-2; possibly TRBD1 for D (6 bases). The CDR3 totals 14 residues. DNA of the CDR3: TGTGCCAGCAGTAAGGGACATAACACCGGGGAGCTGTTCTTT. Translated: CASSKGHNTGELFF.

The CDR3 reads CASSCRQSRDYEQYF. In DNA, the CDR3 is TGCGCCAGCAGCTGCAGACAGAGTCGGGACTACGAGCAGTACTTC. The chain couples TRBV5-1 to TRBJ2-7; D is possibly TRBD1 or TRBD2 (5 bases each). The CDR3 totals 15 residues. Germline-derived CDR1 and CDR2 are SGHRS and YFSETQ. The germline V and J ends were trimmed by 3 bases and 3 bases, with 16 bases remaining between them.

There are a few counts of this clonotype. This chain uses TRBV10-3 with TRBJ2-1, with D maybe TRBD2 (5 bases). CDR3 length equals 14 residues. The V end was cut by 0 bases, the J end by 4 bases, with 7 bases between. Germline V gene data show CDR1 as ENHRY and CDR2 as SYGVKD. The CDR3 DNA reads TGTGCCATCAGTGAGTCAAGCGGATACAATGAGCAGTTCTTC. This codes for CAISESSGYNEQFF.

For this clonotype: A read error is likely, as this CDR3 ends without the conserved phenylalanine or tryptophan. The genes are TRBV11-2 and TRBJ2-7; D gene unclear. CDR1 is SGHAT and CDR2 is FQNNGV in the germline V gene. The CDR3 runs 14 residues. The CDR3 region has the DNA TGTGCCAGCAGCCTAACCGATGGAGCCTACAAGCAGTACCTC. Amino acid sequence: CASSLTDGAYKQYL.

Of note for this clonotype: One junction end disagrees with the germline gene, perhaps due to a read error. The chain employs TRBV4-2 and TRBJ2-2, with D unresolved. Germline CDR1 LGHNA, CDR2 YNFKEQ. CDR3 size: 16 residues. CDR3 sequence (DNA): TGCGCCAGCAGCAAAAGCGTGGACCCGAACACCGGGGAGCTGTTTTTT. Protein: CASSKSVDPNTGELFF.

The chain joins TRBV28 to TRBJ1-6, with D possibly being TRBD1 (6 bases). Germline CDR1 MDHEN, CDR2 SYDVKM. There are 16 residues in the CDR3. The germline V and J ends were trimmed by 6 bases and 2 bases, with 14 bases remaining between them. The CDR3 DNA is TGTGCCAGCAGCAGGGACATACGCACCTATAATTCACCCCTCCACTTT. Protein product: CASSRDIRTYNSPLHF. Full variable domain (missing parts from reference TRBV28 and TRBJ1-6): DVKVTQSSRYLVKRTGEKVFLECVQDMDHENMFWYRQDPGLGLRLIYFSYDVKMKEKGDIPEGYSVSREKKERFSLILESASTNQTSMYLCASSRDIRTYNSPLHFGNGTRLTVT.

J is TRBJ1-5 and V is TRBV10-3; D is ambiguous. The CDR3 runs 14 residues. Germline CDR1 reads ENHRY; CDR2 reads SYGVKD. The germline V and J ends were trimmed by 7 bases and 1 base, with 11 bases remaining between them. The CDR3 here is CAINEGPSNQPQHF. For the CDR3, the DNA is TGTGCCATCAATGAAGGGCCGAGCAATCAGCCCCAGCATTTT.

In the case of this clonotype: A much larger clone sits a single nucleotide away, making a read error possible. The chain carries TRBV4-2 and TRBJ2-1; D is unclear. Germline loops: CDR1 LGHNA, CDR2 YNFKEQ. This CDR3 region has 15 residues. Trimming left V 4 bases short and J 0 bases short, with 10 bases between. The CDR3 nucleotides are TGTGCCAGCAGCCCGACCGTGGACTCCTACAATGAGCAGTTCTTC. Its protein is CASSPTVDSYNEQFF.

This clonotype came up many times. The chain employs TRBV4-2 and TRBJ1-2; 8 nucleotides match TRBD1. In germline, CDR1 is LGHNA, CDR2 YNFKEQ. The junction had 5 bases not matched to a gene; V was cut back by 8 bases and J by 6 bases. The CDR3 is made up of 12 amino acids. The CDR3 DNA is TGTGCCAGCGCCCAGGGGGCGGATGGCTACACCTTC. Its protein is CASAQGADGYTF.

A note on this clonotype: This may stem from a read error, because a much larger clone lies one nucleotide away. The chain employs TRBV4-1 and TRBJ2-7, with 8 bases fitting TRBD1. The CDR3 is made up of 15 amino acids. From germline, CDR1 is MGHRA and CDR2 YSYEKL. The CDR3 region is CASNQDRGRFYEQYF. The CDR3 DNA sequence: TGCGCCAGCAACCAAGACAGGGGACGATTTTACGAGCAGTACTTC.